Presented here are 32 T cell receptor beta chains from one specimen sequenced in a study of cytotoxic CD8 clonotypes in ibrutinib-treated CLL. Sequencing was performed with immunoSEQ multiplex PCR; in TCRdb, only in-frame clones are kept and a portion is missing. The data show 250,000 to 350,000 clones, around 77% seen once. Sequenced material: PBMCs, taken at disease progression, from a patient treated with ibrutinib. The source of these receptors is a human donor with chronic lymphocytic leukemia.

V gene TRBV29-1 combines with J gene TRBJ1-5, with D maybe TRBD1 (5 bases). The germline V gene has CDR1 SQVTM and CDR2 ANQGSEA. The CDR3 spans 13 residues. V was clipped by 4 bases and J by 3 bases, with 10 bases between them. The CDR3 sequence: CSVGKGYNQPQHF. The CDR3 DNA sequence: TGCAGCGTTGGTAAGGGGTACAATCAGCCCCAGCATTTT.

The rearrangement joins TRBV14 to TRBJ1-2, with unresolved D. CDR3 size: 16 residues. Trimming took 0 bases from V and 4 from J, leaving 15 bases between them. Germline-derived CDR1 and CDR2 are SGHDN and FVKESK. The CDR3 region has the DNA TGTGCCAGCAGCCAAGATCTAATACAGCTCAGCTATGGCTACACCTTC. It specifies CASSQDLIQLSYGYTF.

Only a few counts were recorded for this clone. The rearrangement uses TRBV5-1 and TRBJ2-7; perhaps D is TRBD1 or TRBD2 (5 bases each). V was clipped by 1 base and J by 7 bases, with 12 bases between them. Germline V gene lookup returns CDR1 SGHRS and CDR2 YFSETQ. The CDR3 consists of 13 residues. Written as DNA, the CDR3 is TGCGCCAGCAGCTTGTTCGACAGAGGGGAGCAGTACTTC. This sequence encodes CASSLFDRGEQYF.

The chain is built from TRBV18 and TRBJ1-1, with a weak D call TRBD1 (5 bases). V lost 1 base and J lost 9, with 15 bases in between. Per germline, CDR1 KGHSH and CDR2 LQKENI. This CDR3 contains 14 residues. The CDR3 sequence: CASSPLDTQSKAFF. The CDR3 DNA reads as TGTGCCAGCTCACCACTGGACACACAAAGTAAAGCTTTCTTT. Looking up the rest from reference TRBV18 and TRBJ1-1 gives the full variable domain: NAGVMQNPRHLVRRRGQEARLRCSPMKGHSHVYWYRQLPEEGLKFMVYLQKENIIDESGMPKERFSAEFPKEGPSILRIQQVVRGDSAAYFCASSPLDTQSKAFFGQGTRLTVV.

This clone was found once. The V and J genes are TRBV7-9 and TRBJ1-5; no firm D call. CDR1 SEHNR and CDR2 FQNEAQ come from the germline V gene (reference sequence). There are 10 residues in the CDR3. Trimming took 8 bases from V and 6 from J, leaving 5 bases between them. The CDR3 sequence is CASCGQPQHF. The CDR3 DNA sequence: TGTGCCAGCTGCGGTCAGCCCCAGCATTTT.

This clone has a single count. V and J are TRBV7-9 and TRBJ2-5, with TRBD1 as a possible D gene (6 bases). V lost 8 bases and J 1 base, leaving 14 bases between the germline ends. In germline, CDR1 is SEHNR, CDR2 FQNEAQ (reference sequence). The CDR3 covers 14 residues. The CDR3 sequence is CASLDSGAQETQYF. The CDR3 DNA reads as TGTGCCAGCTTGGACAGCGGAGCCCAAGAGACCCAGTACTTC.

The chain uses TRBV6-1 and TRBJ1-4, with a weak D call TRBD1 (5 bases). Trimming cost V 3 bases and J 3 bases, with 11 bases left between them. This CDR3 region has 15 residues. Germline CDR1 MNHNS, CDR2 SASEGT. CDR3 region: CASSDNRTPNEKLFF. The CDR3 nucleotides read TGTGCCAGCAGTGACAACAGGACCCCTAATGAAAAACTGTTTTTT.

In DNA, the CDR3 is TGTGCCAGTAGTATGAGTCTCTCCGGCTACGAGCAGTACTTC. Translation: CASSMSLSGYEQYF. The rearrangement links TRBV19 to TRBJ2-7; D is unclear. The length of the CDR3 is 14 residues. Per germline, CDR1 LNHDA and CDR2 SQIVND (reference sequence). Trimming cost V 3 bases and J 3 bases, with 12 bases left between them.

V usage is TRBV7-2 and J usage is TRBJ1-2, with D unresolved. The CDR3 consists of 13 residues. Trimming stripped 2 bases from V and 4 bases from J, with 8 bases between. Germline CDR1 SGHTA, CDR2 FQGNSA. The CDR3 DNA reads as TGTGCCAGCAGCTTATGGCAGTTCTATGGCTACACCTTC. It encodes CASSLWQFYGYTF.

The rearrangement links TRBV4-1 to TRBJ1-1; D remains unclear. In germline, CDR1 is MGHRA, CDR2 YSYEKL. Deletions cut 4 bases from V and 2 bases from J, with 5 bases between. The CDR3 covers 12 residues. For the CDR3, the DNA is TGCGCCAGCAGCCGTGATAACACTGAAGCTTTCTTT. It encodes CASSRDNTEAFF.

CDR3 sequence reads: CASSLFSGPDTQYF. CDR3 nucleotides: TGCGCCAGCAGCTTGTTCAGCGGGCCAGATACGCAGTATTTT. The V gene is TRBV5-1, the J gene TRBJ2-3; D perhaps matches TRBD2 (6 bases). Germline V CDR1 and CDR2: SGHRS, YFSETQ. The ends were cut back, 1 base at V and 4 bases at J, with 10 bases in the middle. This CDR3 is built from 14 residues.

The chain uses TRBV15 and TRBJ2-5, with D unresolved. The CDR3 covers 14 residues. Germline CDR1 and CDR2: LNHNV and YYDKDF (reference sequence). V lost 1 base and J 5 bases, leaving 11 bases between the germline ends. The CDR3 reads CATSRVGLSETQYF. The DNA of the CDR3 is TGTGCCACCAGCAGAGTCGGGTTGTCGGAGACCCAGTACTTC.

This chain uses TRBV2 with TRBJ2-7, with 7 bases that match TRBD1. This CDR3 is built from 12 residues. Unmatched junction bases numbered 1, after V lost 8 bases and J lost 0 bases. The germline V gene has CDR1 SNHLY and CDR2 FYNNEI. The CDR3: CASGDSSYEQYF. DNA of the CDR3: TGTGCCAGCGGGGACAGCTCCTACGAGCAGTACTTC.

The chain recombines TRBV7-3 with TRBJ2-5; either TRBD1 or TRBD2 may fit D (5 bases each). The germline V and J ends were trimmed by 5 bases and 4 bases, with 11 bases remaining between them. CDR3 length: 13 residues. Germline-derived CDR1 and CDR2 are SGHTA and FQGTGA. CDR3 bases: TGTGCCAGCAGCCGAACCGGGGCAGAGACCCAGTACTTC. This sequence encodes CASSRTGAETQYF.

In DNA form, the CDR3 reads TGTGCCAGCAGTGTGGCAGGGGGCACTGAAGCTTTCTTT. Its protein product is CASSVAGGTEAFF. The rearrangement links TRBV6-1 to TRBJ1-1; 7 bases line up with TRBD1. V was pared by 4 bases and J by 4 bases, with 3 bases of the junction left unmatched. CDR1 is MNHNS, CDR2 SASEGT, per germline. The length of the CDR3 is 13 residues.

In DNA, the CDR3 is TGTGCCATCCTAGCGGGGGAGGGGGCCACAGATACGCAGTATTTT. Translation: CAILAGEGATDTQYF. V usage is TRBV10-3 and J usage is TRBJ2-3, with 10 bases lining up with TRBD2. The germline CDR1 and CDR2 sequences are ENHRY and SYGVKD. J lost 2 bases, V lost 8 bases, and 7 bases had no gene match. The CDR3 is 15 amino acids.

This clone was found once. The chain combines TRBV10-3 with TRBJ1-2, with D maybe TRBD1 (5 bases). The CDR3 consists of 14 residues. Germline CDR1 reads ENHRY; CDR2 reads SYGVKD. V was clipped by 8 bases and J by 1 base, with 14 bases between them. The CDR3 nucleotides read TGTGCCATCCGACGACAGTATGATAACTATGGCTACACCTTC. Protein: CAIRRQYDNYGYTF.

V gene TRBV5-1 combines with J gene TRBJ2-1, with D unclear. Germline V gene sequence: CDR1 SGHRS, CDR2 YFSETQ. Trimming left V 3 bases short and J 7 bases short, with 8 bases between. The CDR3 sequence is 12 residues long. The CDR3 is CASSSARNEQFF. The CDR3 region has the DNA TGCGCCAGCAGCTCCGCTAGGAATGAGCAGTTCTTC.

The chain joins TRBV15 to TRBJ2-5; TRBD1 or TRBD2 may be the D gene (7 bases each). With the DNA end fitting TRBJ2-7 better, the J assignment may be wrong. There are 14 residues in the CDR3. Germline V gene data show CDR1 as LNHNV and CDR2 as YYDKDF (reference sequence). The CDR3 DNA reads as TGTGCCACCAGCCTGGGGAGGGGGCGCAACGAGCAGTACTTC. It specifies CATSLGRGRNEQYF.

CDR3 residues: CASRAPGLAGVEQFF. CDR3 nucleotide sequence: TGTGCCAGCAGGGCCCCGGGACTAGCGGGAGTAGAGCAGTTCTTC. The chain employs TRBV5-8 and TRBJ2-1, with 14 bases lining up with TRBD2. The CDR3 has 15 residues. CDR1 and CDR2 (germline): SGHTS, YDEGEE. V was pared by 5 bases and J by 10 bases, with 8 bases of the junction left unmatched.

The V call is TRBV5-1, the J call TRBJ2-1; D is ambiguous. V dropped 4 bases and J dropped 7 bases, with 12 bases sitting between them. The V gene's germline CDR1 is SGHRS and CDR2 YFSETQ. This CDR3 is 13 amino acids long. CDR3 coding DNA: TGCGCCAGCAGCCGGAGCGCGCTTAATGAGCAGTTCTTC. This encodes CASSRSALNEQFF. Based on the CDR3 plus reference TRBV5-1 and TRBJ2-1, the full variable domain is KAGVTQTPRYLIKTRGQQVTLSCSPISGHRSVSWYQQTPGQGLQFLFEYFSETQRNKGNFPGRFSGRQFSNSRSEMNVSTLELGDSALYLCASSRSALNEQFFGPGTRLTVL.

In this sample, this clone turned up many times. The chain recombines TRBV25-1 with TRBJ1-1; D remains unclear. CDR1 MGHDK and CDR2 SYGVNS come from the germline V gene. The CDR3 loop spans 14 amino acids. V lost 4 bases to trimming and J lost 1 base, with 10 bases between them. CDR3 sequence: CASSVGRPNTEAFF. CDR3 DNA: TGTGCCAGCAGTGTCGGACGGCCGAACACTGAAGCTTTCTTT.

The V and J genes are TRBV10-3 and TRBJ2-5, with TRBD1 identical over 11 bases. The CDR3 runs to 16 residues. Germline lookup yields CDR1 ENHRY and CDR2 SYGVKD. With 6 bases clipped from V and 3 bases from J, the junction kept 9 bases outside the gene matches. The CDR3 sequence: CAISRDRGNREETQYF. The CDR3 DNA reads TGTGCCATCAGCCGGGACAGGGGGAACAGAGAAGAGACCCAGTACTTC.

The rearrangement joins TRBV21-1 to TRBJ2-2; no DNA check was done on the table's D call, TRBD2. TRBV21-1 is a recognized pseudogene. This CDR3 spans 15 amino acids. Written as DNA, the CDR3 is TGTGCCAGCCCCCGAAAAGGGGGGGGCACCGGGGAGCTGTTTTTT. Amino acid sequence: CASPRKGGGTGELFF.

The chain recombines TRBV19 with TRBJ2-5, with D uncertain. The V and J ends lost 4 bases and 7 bases respectively, with 13 bases between them. Germline-derived CDR1 and CDR2 are LNHDA and SQIVND (reference sequence). This CDR3 is 13 amino acids long. CDR3 amino acids: CASSSHAGGTQYF. The CDR3 DNA sequence: TGTGCCAGTAGTAGCCACGCCGGTGGGACCCAGTACTTC.

The V call is TRBV9, the J call TRBJ2-5; weak D call: TRBD1 (6 bases). This CDR3 comprises 14 residues. The V and J ends lost 0 bases and 5 bases respectively, with 11 bases between them. Per germline, CDR1 SGDLS and CDR2 YYNGEE. The CDR3 DNA is TGTGCCAGCAGCGTAGATTTTAGGGGGGAGACCCAGTACTTC. This gives the protein CASSVDFRGETQYF.

The V and J genes are TRBV5-1 and TRBJ2-3, with TRBD1 matching 7 bases. Germline lookup yields CDR1 SGHRS and CDR2 YFSETQ. CDR3 length: 16 residues. The trim removed 2 bases at V and 3 bases at J, leaving 9 bases unmatched. In DNA form, the CDR3 reads TGCGCCAGCAGCTTCACGACAGGGATGGGTACAGATACGCAGTATTTT. It translates to CASSFTTGMGTDTQYF.

The genes are TRBV5-8 and TRBJ2-1, with 7 positions matching TRBD2. Unmatched junction bases numbered 10, after V lost 0 bases and J lost 4 bases. Germline CDR1 is SGHTS and CDR2 is YDEGEE. CDR3 length equals 17 residues. The CDR3 DNA reads TGTGCCAGCAGCTTGGTCCTATCTAGCGGTCTTTACAATGAGCAGTTCTTC. Amino acids: CASSLVLSSGLYNEQFF. Supplemented by reference TRBV5-8 and TRBJ2-1, the full variable domain reads EAGVTQSPTHLIKTRGQQATLRCSPISGHTSVYWYQQALGLGLQFLLWYDEGEERNRGNFPPRFSGRQFPNYSSELNVNALELEDSALYLCASSLVLSSGLYNEQFFGPGTRLTVL.

V usage is TRBV6-4 and J usage is TRBJ1-2; 9 bases align to TRBD1. Trimming removed 6 bases from V and 7 bases from J; junction bases left unmatched: 9. Germline CDR1 and CDR2: MRHNA and SNTAGT. This CDR3 contains 14 residues. The DNA for the CDR3 is TGTGCCAGCAGAATAACGGACAGGGGTGGTGGCTACACCTTC. It encodes CASRITDRGGGYTF.

This clone was seen a handful of times. The V call is TRBV19, the J call TRBJ2-2; TRBD1 is a possible D gene (5 bases). The CDR3 spans 18 residues. V lost 1 base to trimming and J lost 0 bases, with 15 bases between them. Per the germline V gene, CDR1 is LNHDA and CDR2 is SQIVND (reference sequence). The CDR3 nucleotides read TGTGCCAGTAGTATAGGGGGCGGACGGTTCGCGAACACCGGGGAGCTGTTTTTT. Its translation: CASSIGGGRFANTGELFF.

The CDR3 nucleotides are TGTGCCAGCAGCCGAAGGGGCAGGGGGCTATCCTACGAGCAGTACTTC. Translating gives CASSRRGRGLSYEQYF. The rearrangement joins TRBV16 to TRBJ2-7; 8 bases are a match to TRBD1. The CDR3 sequence is 16 residues long. The germline gives CDR1 KGHSY, CDR2 FQNENV. J was trimmed by 1 base and V by 4 bases; bases with no gene match: 9.

The rearrangement uses TRBV7-9 and TRBJ1-6; perhaps TRBD1 as D (5 bases). This CDR3 has 14 amino acids. Per the germline V gene, CDR1 is SEHNR and CDR2 is FQNEAQ (reference sequence). V was clipped by 5 bases and J by 9 bases, with 14 bases between them. Written as DNA, the CDR3 is TGTGCCAGCAGCAGCGGGGGGGTCGGTTCACCCCTCCACTTT. Encoded protein: CASSSGGVGSPLHF.